The next 4 T cell receptor beta chains were all read from a single sample in a study of CD8 T cells in ankylosing spondylitis (dated 2017 in TCRdb). To prepare the library, 5' RACE was applied. Sequencing was carried out with an Illumina HiSeq 2500. The raw public reads went through TCRdb reprocessing: fastp at Q25, MiXCR clone calling, in-frame beta chains kept. CDR3 protein sequences are deduplicated, and each keeps its most common genes and DNA. Present in this sample are some 130,000 distinct CDR3 sequences, 5.5% to 7.5% of which were seen just once. Of the sample, 9.5% to 15% falls within the top ten clones. Specimen: blood, either unsorted or a sorted T cell fraction (not recorded which). These receptors were collected from a female donor with ankylosing spondylitis or in good health (not recorded which).

This clonotype was counted many times. The chain combines TRBV27 with TRBJ1-4; no clear D. CDR3 length equals 15 residues. Trimming pared 4 bases from V and 1 base from J, leaving 10 bases between. Germline V lookup: CDR1 MNHEY, CDR2 SMNVEV (reference sequence). The CDR3 loop reads CASSSYSRTNEKLFF. The DNA of the CDR3 is TGTGCCAGCAGTTCATACAGCAGAACTAATGAAAAACTGTTTTTT.

The table lists this clonotype with many counts. V usage is TRBV5-1 and J usage is TRBJ2-7; possible D gene TRBD1, 6 bases. The CDR3 sequence is 15 residues long. Germline V gene data show CDR1 as SGHRS and CDR2 as YFSETQ. The V and J ends lost 4 bases and 2 bases respectively, with 16 bases between them. This chain's CDR3 is CASSGLDRPPYEQYF. For the CDR3, the DNA is TGCGCCAGCAGCGGCCTGGACAGACCTCCCTACGAGCAGTACTTC.

This clonotype was counted many times. V gene TRBV28 combines with J gene TRBJ1-2; D unresolved. V gave up 8 bases and J gave up 1 base, with 2 bases separating them. From germline, CDR1 is MDHEN and CDR2 SYDVKM. CDR3 length equals 10 residues. The CDR3 sequence is CASGNYGYTF. CDR3 in DNA: TGTGCCAGCGGTAACTATGGCTACACCTTC.

This clonotype was seen repeatedly, ten times or more. V and J are TRBV25-1 and TRBJ1-2, with D possibly TRBD1 on 5 matching bases. Trimming stripped 10 bases from V and 7 bases from J, with 19 bases between. The CDR3 runs 13 residues. The germline gives CDR1 MGHDK, CDR2 SYGVNS. The CDR3 nucleotides are TGTGCCACCCAACGCTCAGGGCGGGGTGGCTACACCTTC. Protein sequence: CATQRSGRGGYTF.